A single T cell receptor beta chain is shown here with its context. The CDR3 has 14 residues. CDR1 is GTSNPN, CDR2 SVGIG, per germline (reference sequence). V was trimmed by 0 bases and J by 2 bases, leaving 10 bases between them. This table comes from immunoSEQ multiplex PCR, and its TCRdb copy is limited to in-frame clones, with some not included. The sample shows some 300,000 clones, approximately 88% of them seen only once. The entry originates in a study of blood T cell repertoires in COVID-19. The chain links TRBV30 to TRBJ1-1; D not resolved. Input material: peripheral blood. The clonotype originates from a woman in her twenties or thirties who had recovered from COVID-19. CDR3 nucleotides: TGTGCCTGGAGTGTACCTAGCAGTAACACTGAAGCTTTCTTT. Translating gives CAWSVPSSNTEAFF.